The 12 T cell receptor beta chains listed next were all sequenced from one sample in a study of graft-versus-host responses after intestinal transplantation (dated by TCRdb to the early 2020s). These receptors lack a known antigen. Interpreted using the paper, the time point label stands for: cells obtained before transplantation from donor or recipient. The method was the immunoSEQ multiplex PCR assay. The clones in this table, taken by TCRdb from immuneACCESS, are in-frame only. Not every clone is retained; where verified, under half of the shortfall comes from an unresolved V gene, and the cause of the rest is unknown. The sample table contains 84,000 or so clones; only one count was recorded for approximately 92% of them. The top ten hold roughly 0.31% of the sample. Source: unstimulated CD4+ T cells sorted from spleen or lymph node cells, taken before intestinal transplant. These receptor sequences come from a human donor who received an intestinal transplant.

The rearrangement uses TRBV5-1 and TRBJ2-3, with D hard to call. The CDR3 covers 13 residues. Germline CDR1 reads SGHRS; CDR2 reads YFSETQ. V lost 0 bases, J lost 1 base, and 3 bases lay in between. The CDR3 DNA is TGCGCCAGCAGCTTGGGAGGCACAGATACGCAGTATTTT. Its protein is CASSLGGTDTQYF. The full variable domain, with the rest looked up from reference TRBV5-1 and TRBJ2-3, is KAGVTQTPRYLIKTRGQQVTLSCSPISGHRSVSWYQQTPGQGLQFLFEYFSETQRNKGNFPGRFSGRQFSNSRSEMNVSTLELGDSALYLCASSLGGTDTQYFGPGTRLTVL.

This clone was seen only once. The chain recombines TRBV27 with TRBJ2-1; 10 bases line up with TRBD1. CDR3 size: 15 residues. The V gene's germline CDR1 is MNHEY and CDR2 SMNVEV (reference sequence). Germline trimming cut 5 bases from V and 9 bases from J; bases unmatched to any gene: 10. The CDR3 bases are TGTGCCAGCAGTACCAGGACAGGGGGTGGCGGTGAGCAGTTCTTC. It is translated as CASSTRTGGGGEQFF.

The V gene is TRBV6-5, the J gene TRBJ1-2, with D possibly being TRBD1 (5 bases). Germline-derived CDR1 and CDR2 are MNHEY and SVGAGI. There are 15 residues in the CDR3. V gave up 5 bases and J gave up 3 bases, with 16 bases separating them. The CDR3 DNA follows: TGTGCCAGCAGTCCCAGGGCAAAGGATTACTATGGCTACACCTTC. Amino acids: CASSPRAKDYYGYTF.

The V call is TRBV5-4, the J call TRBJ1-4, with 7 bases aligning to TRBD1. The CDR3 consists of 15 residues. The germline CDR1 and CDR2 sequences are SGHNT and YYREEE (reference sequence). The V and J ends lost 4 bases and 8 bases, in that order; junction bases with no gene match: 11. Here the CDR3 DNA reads TGTGCCAGCAGCACGCGGGACAGATTGGGCGAAAAACTGTTTTTT. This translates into CASSTRDRLGEKLFF.

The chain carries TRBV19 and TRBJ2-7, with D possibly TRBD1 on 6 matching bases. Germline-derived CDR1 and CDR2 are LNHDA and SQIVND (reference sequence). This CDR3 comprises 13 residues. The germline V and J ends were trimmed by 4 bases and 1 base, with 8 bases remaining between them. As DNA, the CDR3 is TGTGCCAGTAGTACAGACAGGTCCTACGAGCAGTACTTC. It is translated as CASSTDRSYEQYF. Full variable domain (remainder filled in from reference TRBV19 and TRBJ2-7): DGGITQSPKYLFRKEGQNVTLSCEQNLNHDAMYWYRQDPGQGLRLIYYSQIVNDFQKGDIAEGYSVSREKKESFPLTVTSAQKNPTAFYLCASSTDRSYEQYFGPGTRLTVT.

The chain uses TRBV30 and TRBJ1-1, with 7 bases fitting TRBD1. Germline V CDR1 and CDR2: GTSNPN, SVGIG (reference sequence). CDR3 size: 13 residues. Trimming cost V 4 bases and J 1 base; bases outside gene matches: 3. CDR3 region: CAWKGQPNTEAFF. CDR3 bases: TGTGCCTGGAAGGGACAGCCGAACACTGAAGCTTTCTTT. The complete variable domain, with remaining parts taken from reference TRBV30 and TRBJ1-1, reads SQTIHQWPATLVQPVGSPLSLECTVEGTSNPNLYWYRQAAGRGLQLLFYSVGIGQISSEVPQNLSASRPQDRQFILSSKKLLLSDSGFYLCAWKGQPNTEAFFGQGTRLTVV.

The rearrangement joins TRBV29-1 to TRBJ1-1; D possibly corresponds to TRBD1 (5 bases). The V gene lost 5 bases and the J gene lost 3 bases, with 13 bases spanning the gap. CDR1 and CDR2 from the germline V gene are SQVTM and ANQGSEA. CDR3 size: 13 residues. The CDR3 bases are TGCAGCGTTCAGACAGAGACTTACACTGAAGCTTTCTTT. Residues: CSVQTETYTEAFF.

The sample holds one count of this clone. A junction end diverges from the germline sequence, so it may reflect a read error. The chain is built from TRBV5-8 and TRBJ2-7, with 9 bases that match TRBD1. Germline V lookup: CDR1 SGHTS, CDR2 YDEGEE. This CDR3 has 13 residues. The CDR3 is CASRLGQGSEQYF. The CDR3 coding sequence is TGCGCCAGCAGATTGGGACAGGGCAGCGAGCAGTACTTC.

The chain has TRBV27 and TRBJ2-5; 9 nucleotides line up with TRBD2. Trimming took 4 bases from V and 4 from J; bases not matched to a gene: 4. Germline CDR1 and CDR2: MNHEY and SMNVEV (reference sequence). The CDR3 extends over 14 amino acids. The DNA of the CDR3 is TGTGCCAGCAGTTGGCGGGAGGGGGGAGAGACCCAGTACTTC. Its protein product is CASSWREGGETQYF.

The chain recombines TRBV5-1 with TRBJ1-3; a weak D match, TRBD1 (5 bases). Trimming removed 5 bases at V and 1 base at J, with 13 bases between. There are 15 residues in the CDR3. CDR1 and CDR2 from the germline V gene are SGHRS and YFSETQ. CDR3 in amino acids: CASSRGSGSGNTIYF. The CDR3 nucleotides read TGCGCCAGCAGTCGGGGCTCAGGGTCTGGAAACACCATATATTTT.

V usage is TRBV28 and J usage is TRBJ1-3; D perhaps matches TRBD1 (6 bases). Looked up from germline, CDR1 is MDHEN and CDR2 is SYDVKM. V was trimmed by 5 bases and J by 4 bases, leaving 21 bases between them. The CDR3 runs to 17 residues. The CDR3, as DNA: TGTGCCAGCAGTCCTACCCCAGGGGCGCCGGGAGGAAACACCATATATTTT. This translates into CASSPTPGAPGGNTIYF.

The CDR3 loop reads CATSRGTSGYEQYF. CDR3 DNA: TGTGCCACCAGCAGAGGGACTAGCGGCTACGAGCAGTACTTC. This chain links TRBV15 with TRBJ2-7, with TRBD2 matching over 10 bases. This CDR3 spans 14 amino acids. The J segment lost 3 bases and the V segment lost 1 base, leaving 0 bases of the junction unmatched. CDR1 LNHNV and CDR2 YYDKDF come from the germline V gene (reference sequence). The full variable domain, its missing parts supplied by reference TRBV15 and TRBJ2-7, is DAMVIQNPRYQVTQFGKPVTLSCSQTLNHNVMYWYQQKSSQAPKLLFHYYDKDFNNEADTPDNFQSRRPNTSFCFLDIRSPGLGDTAMYLCATSRGTSGYEQYFGPGTRLTVT.